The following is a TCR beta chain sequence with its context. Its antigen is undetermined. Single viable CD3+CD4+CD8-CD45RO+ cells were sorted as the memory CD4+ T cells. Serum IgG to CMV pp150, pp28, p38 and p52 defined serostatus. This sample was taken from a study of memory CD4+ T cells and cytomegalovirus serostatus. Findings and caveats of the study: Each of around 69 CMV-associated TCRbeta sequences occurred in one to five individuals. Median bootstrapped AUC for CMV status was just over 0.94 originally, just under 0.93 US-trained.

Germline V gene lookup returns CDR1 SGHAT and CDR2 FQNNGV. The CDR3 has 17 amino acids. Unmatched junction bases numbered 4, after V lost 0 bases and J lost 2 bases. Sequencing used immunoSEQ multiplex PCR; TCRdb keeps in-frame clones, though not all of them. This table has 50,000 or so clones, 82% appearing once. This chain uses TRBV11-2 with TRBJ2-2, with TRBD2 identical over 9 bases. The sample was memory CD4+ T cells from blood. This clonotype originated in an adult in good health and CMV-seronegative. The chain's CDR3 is CASSLDASGANTGELFF. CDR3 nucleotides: TGTGCCAGCAGCTTAGACGCTAGCGGGGCTAACACCGGGGAGCTGTTTTTT.